One TCR beta chain is described in this entry. Then a second PCR, running roughly 7 to 11 cycles, was carried out with a sample-barcoded 5' primer and a J-beta primer mix. TCRdb ran MiXCR on the 5' RACE reads and lists one entry per CDR3 protein. The sample carries around 1,100,000 distinct CDR3 sequences, less than 45% recorded once. The V and J ends lost 3 bases and 2 bases respectively, with 10 bases between them. CDR3 length: 13 residues. Per the germline V gene, CDR1 is SQVTM and CDR2 is ANQGSEA. This sample was taken from a study of blood T cells in healthy people across ages. Sequencing was performed on blood. The source of this sequence is a man between 18 and 29 years old in good health. The chain links TRBV29-1 to TRBJ2-5; D remains ambiguous. This chain's CDR3 is CSVEVHRQETQYF. The CDR3 region has the DNA TGCAGCGTTGAGGTGCACCGACAAGAGACCCAGTACTTC.